The T cell receptor beta chain described here comes from a study of vaccination and CD4 T cells after COVID-19. Study in general: It was a median around 100 days after diagnosis, with a range of 35 to 161, that post-COVID samples were drawn. Median time from second vaccine dose to sampling was around 72 days (14 to 241). Study-wide points: When vaccine-specific clones from convalescent patients were examined, 304 of 307 were spike mono-reactive.

Regarding this clonotype: Its antigen is currently unknown.

Germline V gives CDR1 SGHTA, CDR2 FQGNSA. V was shortened by 3 bases and J by 5 bases, with 19 bases between the two germline ends. The CDR3 runs to 16 residues. Scientists ran DNA taken from cultured CD4+ T cells through the Oncomine TCR Beta short-read assay for sequencing. TCRdb independently ran MiXCR on the PCR reads; one entry per CDR3 protein. The sample records under 20,000 distinct CDR3 sequences, roughly 47% being singletons. Sample treatment: approximately 10-day PBMC culture with coronavirus spike peptide pools or control peptides (ViraFEST assay). Cell culture was performed with 2.2 million or so PBMCs per well in the presence of about 9.1 IU/ml IL-2 and about 9.4 ug/ml peptide pools.

The rearrangement uses TRBV7-2 and TRBJ2-5, with D possibly being TRBD2 (6 bases). Sequencing was carried out using CD4+ T cells from blood, cultured in vitro. This sequence originates from a human donor who had recovered from COVID-19. CDR3 DNA: TGTGCCAGCAGCTTCCTTGGGCTCAGGAGGGAGGAGACCCAGTACTTC. It yields the protein CASSFLGLRREETQYF.